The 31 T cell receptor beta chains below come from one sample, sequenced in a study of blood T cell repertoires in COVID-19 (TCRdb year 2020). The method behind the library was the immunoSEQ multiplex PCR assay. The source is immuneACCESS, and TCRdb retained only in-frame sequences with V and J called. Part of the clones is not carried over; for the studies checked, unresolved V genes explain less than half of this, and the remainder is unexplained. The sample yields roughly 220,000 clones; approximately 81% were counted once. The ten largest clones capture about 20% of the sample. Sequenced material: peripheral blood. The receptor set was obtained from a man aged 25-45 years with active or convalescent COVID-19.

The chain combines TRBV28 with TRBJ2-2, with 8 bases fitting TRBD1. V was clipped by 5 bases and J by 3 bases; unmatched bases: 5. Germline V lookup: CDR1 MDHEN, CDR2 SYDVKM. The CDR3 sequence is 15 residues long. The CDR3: CASSPWDRHTGELFF. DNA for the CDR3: TGTGCCAGCAGTCCTTGGGACAGGCACACCGGGGAGCTGTTTTTT.

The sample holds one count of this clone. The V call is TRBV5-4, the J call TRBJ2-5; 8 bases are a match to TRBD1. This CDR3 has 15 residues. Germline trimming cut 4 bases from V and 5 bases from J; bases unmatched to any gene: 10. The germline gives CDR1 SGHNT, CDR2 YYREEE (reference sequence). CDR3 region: CASSQDRGIRETQYF. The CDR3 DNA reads TGTGCCAGCAGCCAAGACAGGGGAATTCGGGAGACCCAGTACTTC.

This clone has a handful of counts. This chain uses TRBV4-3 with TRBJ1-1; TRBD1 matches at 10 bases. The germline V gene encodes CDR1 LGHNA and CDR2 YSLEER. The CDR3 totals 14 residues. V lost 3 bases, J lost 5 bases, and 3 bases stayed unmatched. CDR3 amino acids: CASSQGTGDTEAFF. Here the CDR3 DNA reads TGCGCCAGCAGCCAGGGGACAGGGGATACTGAAGCTTTCTTT.

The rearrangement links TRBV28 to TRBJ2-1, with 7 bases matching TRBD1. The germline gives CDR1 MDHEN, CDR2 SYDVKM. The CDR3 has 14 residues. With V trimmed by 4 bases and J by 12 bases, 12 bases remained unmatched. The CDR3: CASSSIRGLELQFF. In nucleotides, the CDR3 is TGTGCCAGCAGTTCCATAAGGGGGCTCGAACTGCAGTTCTTC. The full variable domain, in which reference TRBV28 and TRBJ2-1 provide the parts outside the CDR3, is DVKVTQSSRYLVKRTGEKVFLECVQDMDHENMFWYRQDPGLGLRLIYFSYDVKMKEKGDIPEGYSVSREKKERFSLILESASTNQTSMYLCASSSIRGLELQFFGPGTRLTVL.

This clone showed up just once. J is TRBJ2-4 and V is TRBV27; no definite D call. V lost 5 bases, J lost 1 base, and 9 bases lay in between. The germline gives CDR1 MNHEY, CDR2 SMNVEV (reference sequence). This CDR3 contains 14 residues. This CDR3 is CASSPLAAKNIQYF. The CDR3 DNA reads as TGTGCCAGCAGTCCACTCGCGGCCAAAAACATTCAGTACTTC.

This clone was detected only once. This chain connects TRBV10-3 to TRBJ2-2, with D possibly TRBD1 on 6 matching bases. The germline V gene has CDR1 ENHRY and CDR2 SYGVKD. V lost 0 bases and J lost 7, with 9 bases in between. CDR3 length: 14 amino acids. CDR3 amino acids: CAISESGGSGELFF. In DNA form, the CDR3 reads TGTGCCATCAGTGAGTCTGGGGGCAGCGGGGAGCTGTTTTTT.

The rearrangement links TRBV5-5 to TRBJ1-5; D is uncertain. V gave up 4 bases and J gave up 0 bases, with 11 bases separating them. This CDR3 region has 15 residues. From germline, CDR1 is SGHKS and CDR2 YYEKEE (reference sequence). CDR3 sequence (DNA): TGTGCCAGCAGCCGAGGGCAAAGTAGCAATCAGCCCCAGCATTTT. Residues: CASSRGQSSNQPQHF.

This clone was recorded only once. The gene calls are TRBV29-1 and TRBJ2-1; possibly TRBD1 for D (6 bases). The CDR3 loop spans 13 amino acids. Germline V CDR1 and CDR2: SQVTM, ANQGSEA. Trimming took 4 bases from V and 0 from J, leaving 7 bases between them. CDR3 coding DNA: TGCAGCGTTGGGGACAACTCCTACAATGAGCAGTTCTTC. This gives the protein CSVGDNSYNEQFF.

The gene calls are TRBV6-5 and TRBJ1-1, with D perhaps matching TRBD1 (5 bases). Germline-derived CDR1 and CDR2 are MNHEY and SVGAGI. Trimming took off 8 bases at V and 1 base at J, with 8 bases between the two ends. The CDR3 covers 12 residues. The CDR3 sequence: CASSQGNTEAFF. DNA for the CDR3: TGTGCCAGCTCGCAGGGGAACACTGAAGCTTTCTTT.

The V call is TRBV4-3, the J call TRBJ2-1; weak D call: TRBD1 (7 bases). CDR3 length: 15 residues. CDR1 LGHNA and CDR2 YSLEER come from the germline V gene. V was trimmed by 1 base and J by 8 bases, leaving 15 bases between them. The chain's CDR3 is CASSQVARGVDEQFF. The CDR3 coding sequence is TGCGCCAGCAGCCAAGTTGCCAGGGGGGTCGATGAGCAGTTCTTC.

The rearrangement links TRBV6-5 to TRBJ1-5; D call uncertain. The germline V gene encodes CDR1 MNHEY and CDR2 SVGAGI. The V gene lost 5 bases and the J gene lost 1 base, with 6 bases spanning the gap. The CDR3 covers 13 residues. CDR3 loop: CASSPFSNQPQHF. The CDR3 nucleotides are TGTGCCAGCAGTCCCTTCAGCAATCAGCCCCAGCATTTT.

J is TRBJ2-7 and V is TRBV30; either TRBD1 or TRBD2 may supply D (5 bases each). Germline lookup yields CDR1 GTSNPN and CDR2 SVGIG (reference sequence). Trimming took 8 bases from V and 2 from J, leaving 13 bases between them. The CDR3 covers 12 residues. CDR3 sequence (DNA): TGTGCCGGGACCCCCAGGGCCTACGAGCAGTACTTC. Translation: CAGTPRAYEQYF.

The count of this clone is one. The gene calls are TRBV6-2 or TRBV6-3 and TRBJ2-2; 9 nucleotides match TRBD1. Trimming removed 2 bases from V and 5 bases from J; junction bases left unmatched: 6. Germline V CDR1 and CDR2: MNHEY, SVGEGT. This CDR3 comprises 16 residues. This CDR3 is CASSYGGTGRTGELFF. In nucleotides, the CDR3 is TGTGCCAGCAGTTACGGCGGGACAGGGCGGACCGGGGAGCTGTTTTTT.

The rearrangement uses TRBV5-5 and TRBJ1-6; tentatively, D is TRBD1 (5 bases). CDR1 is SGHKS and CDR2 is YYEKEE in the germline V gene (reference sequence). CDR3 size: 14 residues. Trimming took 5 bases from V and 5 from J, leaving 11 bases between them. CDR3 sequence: CASSSGFDNSPLHF. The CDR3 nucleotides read TGTGCCAGCAGTTCAGGGTTCGATAATTCACCCCTCCACTTT.

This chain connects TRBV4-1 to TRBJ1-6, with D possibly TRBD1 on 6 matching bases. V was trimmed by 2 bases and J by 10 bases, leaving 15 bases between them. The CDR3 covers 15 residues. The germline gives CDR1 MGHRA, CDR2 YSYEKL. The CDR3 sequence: CASSQLRQAGSPLHF. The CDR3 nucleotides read TGCGCCAGCAGCCAACTGCGACAGGCCGGCTCACCCCTCCACTTT.

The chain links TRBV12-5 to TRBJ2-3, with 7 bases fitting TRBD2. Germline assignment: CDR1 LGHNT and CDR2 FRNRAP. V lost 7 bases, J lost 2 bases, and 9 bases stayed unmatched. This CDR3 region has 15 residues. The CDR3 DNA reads TGTGCTAGTGTCGACGCGGGGGACCCCACAGATACGCAGTATTTT. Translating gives CASVDAGDPTDTQYF. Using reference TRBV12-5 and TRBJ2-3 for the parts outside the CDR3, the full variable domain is DARVTQTPRHKVTEMGQEVTMRCQPILGHNTVFWYRQTMMQGLELLAYFRNRAPLDDSGMPKDRFSAEMPDATLATLKIQPSEPRDSAVYFCASVDAGDPTDTQYFGPGTRLTVL.

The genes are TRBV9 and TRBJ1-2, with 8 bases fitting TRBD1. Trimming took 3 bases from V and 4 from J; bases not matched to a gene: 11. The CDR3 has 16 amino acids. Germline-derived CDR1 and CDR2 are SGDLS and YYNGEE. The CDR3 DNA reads TGTGCCAGCAGCGGCGGGACAGGACTCAACCTCTATGGCTACACCTTC. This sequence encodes CASSGGTGLNLYGYTF.

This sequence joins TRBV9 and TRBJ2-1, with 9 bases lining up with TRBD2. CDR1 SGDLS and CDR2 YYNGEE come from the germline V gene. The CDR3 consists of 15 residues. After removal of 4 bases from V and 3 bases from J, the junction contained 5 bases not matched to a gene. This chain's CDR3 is CASSSTSGVYNEQFF. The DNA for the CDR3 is TGTGCCAGCAGCTCGACTAGCGGAGTCTACAATGAGCAGTTCTTC.

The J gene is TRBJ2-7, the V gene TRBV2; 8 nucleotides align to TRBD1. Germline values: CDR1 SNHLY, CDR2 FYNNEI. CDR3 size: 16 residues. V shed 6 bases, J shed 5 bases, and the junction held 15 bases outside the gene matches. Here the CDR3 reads CASSAEGYRGTHEQYF. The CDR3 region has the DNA TGTGCCAGCAGCGCTGAGGGGTACAGGGGGACCCACGAGCAGTACTTC. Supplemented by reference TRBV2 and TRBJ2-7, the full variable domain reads EPEVTQTPSHQVTQMGQEVILRCVPISNHLYFYWYRQILGQKVEFLVSFYNNEISEKSEIFDDQFSVERPDGSNFTLKIRSTKLEDSAMYFCASSAEGYRGTHEQYFGPGTRLTVT.

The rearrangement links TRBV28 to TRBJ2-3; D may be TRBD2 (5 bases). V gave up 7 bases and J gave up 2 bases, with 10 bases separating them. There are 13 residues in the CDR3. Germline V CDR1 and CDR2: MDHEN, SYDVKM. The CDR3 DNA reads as TGTGCCAGCATAACTAGAATCACAGATACGCAGTATTTT. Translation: CASITRITDTQYF.

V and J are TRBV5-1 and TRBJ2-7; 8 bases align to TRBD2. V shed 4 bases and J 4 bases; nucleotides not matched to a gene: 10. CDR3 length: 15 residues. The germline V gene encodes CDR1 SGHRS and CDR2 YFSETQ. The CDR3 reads CASSPLAGGMYEQYF. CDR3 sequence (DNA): TGCGCCAGCAGCCCCCTGGCGGGGGGCATGTACGAGCAGTACTTC.

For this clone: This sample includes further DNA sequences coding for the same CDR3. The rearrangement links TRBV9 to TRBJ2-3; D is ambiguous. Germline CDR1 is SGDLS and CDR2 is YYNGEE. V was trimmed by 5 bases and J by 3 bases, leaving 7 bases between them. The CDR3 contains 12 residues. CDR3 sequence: CASSRVTDTQYF. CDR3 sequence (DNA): TGTGCCAGCAGTCGGGTAACAGATACGCAGTATTTT.

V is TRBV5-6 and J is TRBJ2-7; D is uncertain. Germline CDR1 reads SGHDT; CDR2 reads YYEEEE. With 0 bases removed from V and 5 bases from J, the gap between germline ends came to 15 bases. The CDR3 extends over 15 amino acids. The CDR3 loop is CASSLEVELRDEQYF. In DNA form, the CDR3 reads TGTGCCAGCAGCTTGGAAGTGGAACTCCGGGACGAGCAGTACTTC.

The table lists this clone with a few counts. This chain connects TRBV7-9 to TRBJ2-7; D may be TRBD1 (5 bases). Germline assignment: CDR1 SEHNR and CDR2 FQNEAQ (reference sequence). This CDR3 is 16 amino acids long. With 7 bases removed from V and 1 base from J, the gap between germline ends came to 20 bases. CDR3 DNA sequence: TGTGCCAGCACCTTGGGTATGCAGGGTAATTCCTACGAGCAGTACTTC. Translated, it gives CASTLGMQGNSYEQYF.

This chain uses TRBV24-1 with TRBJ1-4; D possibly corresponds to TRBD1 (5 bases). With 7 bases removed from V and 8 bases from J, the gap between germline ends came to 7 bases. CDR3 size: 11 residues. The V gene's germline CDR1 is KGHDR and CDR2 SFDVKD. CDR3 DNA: TGTGCCACCAGGGGGGGAGAAAAACTGTTTTTT. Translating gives CATRGGEKLFF.

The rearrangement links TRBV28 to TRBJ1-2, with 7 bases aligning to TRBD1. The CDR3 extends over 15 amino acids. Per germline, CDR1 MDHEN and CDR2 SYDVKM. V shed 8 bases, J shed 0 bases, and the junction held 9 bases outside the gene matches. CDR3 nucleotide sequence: TGTGCCAGCTTCCCGGGGGACAGCGCTAACTATGGCTACACCTTC. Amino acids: CASFPGDSANYGYTF.

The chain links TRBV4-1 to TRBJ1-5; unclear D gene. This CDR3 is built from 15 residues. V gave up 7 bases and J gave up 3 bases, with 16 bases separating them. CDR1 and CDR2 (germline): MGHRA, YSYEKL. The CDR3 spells CASKETENSNQPQHF. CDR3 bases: TGCGCCAGCAAAGAAACAGAGAACTCCAATCAGCCCCAGCATTTT.

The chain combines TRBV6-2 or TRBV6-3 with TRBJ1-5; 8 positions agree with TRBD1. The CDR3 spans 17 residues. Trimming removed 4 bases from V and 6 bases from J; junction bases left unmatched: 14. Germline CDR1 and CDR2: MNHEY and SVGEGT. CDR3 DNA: TGTGCCAGCAGTTTCTCCAGGACAGGGACTTTCGGTCAGCCCCAGCATTTT. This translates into CASSFSRTGTFGQPQHF.

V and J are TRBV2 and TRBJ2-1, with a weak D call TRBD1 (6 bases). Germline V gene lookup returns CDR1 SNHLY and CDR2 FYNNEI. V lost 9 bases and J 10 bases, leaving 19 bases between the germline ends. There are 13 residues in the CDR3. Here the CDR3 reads CASVPWAQGEQFF. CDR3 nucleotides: TGTGCCAGTGTACCGTGGGCTCAGGGGGAGCAGTTCTTC.

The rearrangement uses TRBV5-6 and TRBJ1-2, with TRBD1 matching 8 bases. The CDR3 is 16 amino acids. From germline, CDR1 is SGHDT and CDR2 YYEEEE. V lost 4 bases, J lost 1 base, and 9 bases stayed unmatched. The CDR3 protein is CASSLKGQVFNYGYTF. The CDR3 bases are TGTGCCAGCAGCCTGAAGGGACAGGTTTTTAACTATGGCTACACCTTC.

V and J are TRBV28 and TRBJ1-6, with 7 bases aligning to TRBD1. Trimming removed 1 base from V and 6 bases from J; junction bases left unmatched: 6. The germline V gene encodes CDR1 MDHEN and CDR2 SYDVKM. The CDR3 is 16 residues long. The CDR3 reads CASSLLLRGPNSPLHF. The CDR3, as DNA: TGTGCCAGCAGTTTATTGTTGAGGGGGCCTAATTCACCCCTCCACTTT.